The sequence of this T cell receptor beta chain was determined in a study of read filtering for tumor transcriptome and immune sequencing. Study-wide results and caveats: About 77% of IR-seq clonotypes had a single read, yet these held about 3.5% of reads. Dropping single-read clonotypes raised IR-seq and RNA-seq shared-clonotype correlation.

V lost 2 bases, J lost 1 base, and 12 bases lay in between. Germline loops: CDR1 SGHNT, CDR2 YYREEE (reference sequence). The CDR3 totals 16 residues. There are many counts of this clonotype. The target antigen is unknown. Bone marrow was sampled from every patient at the time of active disease. From about 400 ng of RNA, a library with molecular barcoded alpha/delta and beta/gamma adaptors was made. A single record per CDR3 protein comes from TCRdb applying MiXCR to the reads. The table has fewer than 90,000 distinct CDR3 sequences, approximately 13% seen once; the top ten hold around 14%. The sequenced sample was a population of CD138-negative cells sorted from bone marrow. The chain employs TRBV5-4 and TRBJ2-2; D call uncertain. The TCR was taken from a donor at least 40 years old with multiple myeloma. CDR3 sequence reads: CASSLGHAMNTGELFF. The CDR3 DNA follows: TGTGCCAGCAGCTTAGGTCACGCAATGAACACCGGGGAGCTGTTTTTT.